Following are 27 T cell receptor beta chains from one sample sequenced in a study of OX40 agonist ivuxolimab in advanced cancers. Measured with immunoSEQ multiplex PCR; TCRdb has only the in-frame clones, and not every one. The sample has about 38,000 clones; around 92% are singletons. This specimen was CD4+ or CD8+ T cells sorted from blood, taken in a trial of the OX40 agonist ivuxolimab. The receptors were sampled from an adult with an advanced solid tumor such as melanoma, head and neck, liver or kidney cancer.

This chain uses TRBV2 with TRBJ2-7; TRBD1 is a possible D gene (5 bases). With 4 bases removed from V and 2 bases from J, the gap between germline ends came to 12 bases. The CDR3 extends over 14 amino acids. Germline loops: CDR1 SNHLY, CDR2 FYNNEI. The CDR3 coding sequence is TGTGCCAGCAGTGGGGGCAGGGCAGCCTACGAGCAGTACGTC. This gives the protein CASSGGRAAYEQYV.

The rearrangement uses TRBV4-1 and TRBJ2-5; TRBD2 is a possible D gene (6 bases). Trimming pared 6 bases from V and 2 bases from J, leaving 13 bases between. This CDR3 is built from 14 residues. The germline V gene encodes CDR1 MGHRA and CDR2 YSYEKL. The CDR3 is CASSQPGVQETQYF. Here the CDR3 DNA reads TGCGCCAGCAGTCAACCGGGAGTGCAAGAGACCCAGTACTTC.

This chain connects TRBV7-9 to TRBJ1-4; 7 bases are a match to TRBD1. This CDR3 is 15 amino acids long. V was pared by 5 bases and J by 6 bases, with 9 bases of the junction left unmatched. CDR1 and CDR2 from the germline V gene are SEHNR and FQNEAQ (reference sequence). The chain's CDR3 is CASSTRTGGDEKLFF. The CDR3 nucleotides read TGTGCCAGCAGCACCCGGACAGGAGGCGATGAAAAACTGTTTTTT.

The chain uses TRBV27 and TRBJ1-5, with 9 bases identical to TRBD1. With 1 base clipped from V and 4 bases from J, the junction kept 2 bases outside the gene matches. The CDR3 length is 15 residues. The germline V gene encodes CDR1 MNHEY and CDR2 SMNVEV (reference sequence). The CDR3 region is CASSLLGTGNQPQHF. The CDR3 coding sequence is TGTGCCAGCAGTTTATTAGGGACAGGGAATCAGCCCCAGCATTTT.

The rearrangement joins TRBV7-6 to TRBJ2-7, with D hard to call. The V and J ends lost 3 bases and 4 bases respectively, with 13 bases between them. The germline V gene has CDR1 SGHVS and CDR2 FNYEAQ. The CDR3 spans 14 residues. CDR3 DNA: TGTGCCAGCAGCTTCCGCAGGAACGGGTACGAGCAGTACTTC. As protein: CASSFRRNGYEQYF.

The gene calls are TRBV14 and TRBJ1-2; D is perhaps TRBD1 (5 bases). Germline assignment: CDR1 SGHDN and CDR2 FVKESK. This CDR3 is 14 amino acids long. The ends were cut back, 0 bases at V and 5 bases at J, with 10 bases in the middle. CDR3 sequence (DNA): TGTGCCAGCAGCCAAGATCCGGGGGAGTATGGCTACACCTTC. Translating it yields CASSQDPGEYGYTF.

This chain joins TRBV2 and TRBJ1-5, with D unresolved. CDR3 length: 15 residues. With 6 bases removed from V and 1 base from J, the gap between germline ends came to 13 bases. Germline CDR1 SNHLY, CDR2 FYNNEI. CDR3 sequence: CASSADWRSNQPQHF. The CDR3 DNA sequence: TGTGCCAGCAGCGCGGATTGGAGAAGCAATCAGCCCCAGCATTTT.

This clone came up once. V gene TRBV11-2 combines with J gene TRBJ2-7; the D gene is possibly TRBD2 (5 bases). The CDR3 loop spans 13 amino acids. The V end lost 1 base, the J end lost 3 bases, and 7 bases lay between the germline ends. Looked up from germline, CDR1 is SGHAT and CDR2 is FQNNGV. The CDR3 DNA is TGTGCCAGCAGCTTAGCCAGCGGCTACGAGCAGTACTTC. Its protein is CASSLASGYEQYF.

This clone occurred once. The CDR3 loop is CASSLGGGTQGARTEAFF. The CDR3 coding sequence is TGTGCCAGCAGCTTAGGTGGGGGGACACAGGGGGCGCGCACTGAAGCTTTCTTT. The gene calls are TRBV7-6 and TRBJ1-1; 9 bases map to TRBD1. The CDR3 runs to 18 residues. The V gene's germline CDR1 is SGHVS and CDR2 FNYEAQ. V trimming: 1 base; J trimming: 4 bases; junction bases outside the gene matches: 13.

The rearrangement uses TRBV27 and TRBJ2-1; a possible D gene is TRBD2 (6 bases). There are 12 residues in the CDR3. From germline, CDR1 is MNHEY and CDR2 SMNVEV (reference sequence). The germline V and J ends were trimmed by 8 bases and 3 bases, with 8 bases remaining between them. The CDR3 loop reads CASFSGYNEQFF. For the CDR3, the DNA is TGTGCCAGCTTTAGCGGCTACAATGAGCAGTTCTTC.

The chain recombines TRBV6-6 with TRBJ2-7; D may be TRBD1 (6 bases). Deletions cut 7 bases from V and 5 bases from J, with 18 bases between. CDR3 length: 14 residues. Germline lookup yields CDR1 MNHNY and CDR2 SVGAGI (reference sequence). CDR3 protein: CASIRDTWANEQYF. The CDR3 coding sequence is TGTGCCAGCATTCGGGACACCTGGGCCAACGAGCAGTACTTC.

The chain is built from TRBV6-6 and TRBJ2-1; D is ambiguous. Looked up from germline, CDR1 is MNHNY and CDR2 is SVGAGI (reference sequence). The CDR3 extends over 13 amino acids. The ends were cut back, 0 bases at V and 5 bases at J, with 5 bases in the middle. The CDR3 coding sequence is TGTGCCAGCAGTTACTCGACAAACAATGAGCAGTTCTTC. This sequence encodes CASSYSTNNEQFF.

The CDR3 DNA follows: TGTGCCAGCAGCTTGAGGTCGGACCTCAACTATGGCTACACCTTC. This translates into CASSLRSDLNYGYTF. The gene calls are TRBV7-2 and TRBJ1-2; D gene ambiguous. The CDR3 has 15 amino acids. Trimming cost V 3 bases and J 2 bases, with 13 bases left between them. In germline, CDR1 is SGHTA, CDR2 FQGNSA.

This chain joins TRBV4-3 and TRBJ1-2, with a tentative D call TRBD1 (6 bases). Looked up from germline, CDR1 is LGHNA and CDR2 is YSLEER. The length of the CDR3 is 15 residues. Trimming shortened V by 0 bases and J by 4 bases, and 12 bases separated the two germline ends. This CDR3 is CASSQERGESYGYTF. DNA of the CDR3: TGCGCCAGCAGCCAAGAGAGGGGGGAAAGCTATGGCTACACCTTC.

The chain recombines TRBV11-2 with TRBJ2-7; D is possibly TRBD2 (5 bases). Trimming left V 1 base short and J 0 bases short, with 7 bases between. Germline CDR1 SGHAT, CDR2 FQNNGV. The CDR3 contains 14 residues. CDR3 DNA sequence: TGTGCCAGCAGCTTAGCTAGCATCTCCTACGAGCAGTACTTC. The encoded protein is CASSLASISYEQYF. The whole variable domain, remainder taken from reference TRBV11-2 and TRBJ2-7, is EAGVAQSPRYKIIEKRQSVAFWCNPISGHATLYWYQQILGQGPKLLIQFQNNGVVDDSQLPKDRFSAERLKGVDSTLKIQPAKLEDSAVYLCASSLASISYEQYFGPGTRLTVT.

Written as DNA, the CDR3 is TGTGCCAGCAGCCGCGTCGAAGGAGCCCGCGTGGATACGCAGTATTTT. This encodes CASSRVEGARVDTQYF. The chain links TRBV13 to TRBJ2-3; D not certain. The CDR3 covers 16 residues. The germline V gene encodes CDR1 PRHDT and CDR2 FYEKMQ (reference sequence). Between the trimmed V and J ends, which lost 5 bases and 6 bases, there was a span of 21 bases.

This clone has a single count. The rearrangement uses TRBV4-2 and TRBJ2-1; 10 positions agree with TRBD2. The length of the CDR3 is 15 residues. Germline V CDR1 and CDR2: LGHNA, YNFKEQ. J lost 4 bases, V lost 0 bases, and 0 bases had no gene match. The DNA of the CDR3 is TGTGCCAGCAGCCAAGAACTAGCGGGGTACAATGAGCAGTTCTTC. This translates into CASSQELAGYNEQFF.

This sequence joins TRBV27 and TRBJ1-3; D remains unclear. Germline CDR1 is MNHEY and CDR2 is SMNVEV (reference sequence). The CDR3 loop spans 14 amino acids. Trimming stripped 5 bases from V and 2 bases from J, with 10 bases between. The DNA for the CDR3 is TGTGCCAGCAGTCGAGCTCCGGCTGGAAACACCATATATTTT. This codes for CASSRAPAGNTIYF.

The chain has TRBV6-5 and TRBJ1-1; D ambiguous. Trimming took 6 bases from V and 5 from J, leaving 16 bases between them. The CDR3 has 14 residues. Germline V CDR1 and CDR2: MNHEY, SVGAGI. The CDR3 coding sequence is TGTGCCAGCAGGGTCGGTGTAGATCGGACTGAAGCTTTCTTT. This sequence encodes CASRVGVDRTEAFF.

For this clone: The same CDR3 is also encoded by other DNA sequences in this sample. The CDR3: CASSQAGSSYNEQFF. CDR3 in DNA: TGCGCCAGCAGCCAAGCCGGGAGCTCCTACAATGAGCAGTTCTTC. The chain carries TRBV4-1 and TRBJ2-1, with D perhaps TRBD2 (6 bases). The CDR3 contains 15 residues. The germline V and J ends were trimmed by 1 base and 0 bases, with 7 bases remaining between them. Germline-derived CDR1 and CDR2 are MGHRA and YSYEKL.

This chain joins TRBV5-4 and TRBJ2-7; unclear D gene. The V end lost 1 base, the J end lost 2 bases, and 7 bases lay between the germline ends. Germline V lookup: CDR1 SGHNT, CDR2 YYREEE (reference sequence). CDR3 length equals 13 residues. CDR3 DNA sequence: TGTGCCAGCAGCTTGAACGGTCCCTACGAGCAGTACGTC. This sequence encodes CASSLNGPYEQYV.

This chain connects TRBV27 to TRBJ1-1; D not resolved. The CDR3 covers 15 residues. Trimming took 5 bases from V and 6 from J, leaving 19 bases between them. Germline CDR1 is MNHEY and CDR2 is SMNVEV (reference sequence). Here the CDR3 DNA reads TGTGCCAGCAGTCCCCGACCTCAAAGGGATGCTGAAGCTTTCTTT. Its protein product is CASSPRPQRDAEAFF.

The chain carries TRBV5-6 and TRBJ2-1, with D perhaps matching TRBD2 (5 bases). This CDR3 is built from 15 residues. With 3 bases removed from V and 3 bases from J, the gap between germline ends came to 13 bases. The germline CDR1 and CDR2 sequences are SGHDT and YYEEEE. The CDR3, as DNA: TGTGCCAGCAGCTCCAGAGGGTTCCTCTACAATGAGCAGTTCTTC. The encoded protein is CASSSRGFLYNEQFF. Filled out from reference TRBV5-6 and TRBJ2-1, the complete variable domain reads DAGVTQSPTHLIKTRGQQVTLRCSPKSGHDTVSWYQQALGQGPQFIFQYYEEEERQRGNFPDRFSGHQFPNYSSELNVNALLLGDSALYLCASSSRGFLYNEQFFGPGTRLTVL.

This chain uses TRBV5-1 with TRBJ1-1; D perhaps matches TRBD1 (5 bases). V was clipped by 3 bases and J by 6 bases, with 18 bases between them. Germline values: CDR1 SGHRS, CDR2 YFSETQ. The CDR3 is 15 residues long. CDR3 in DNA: TGCGCCAGCAGCTCGGAAAATAGCCGGGGGGCTGAAGCTTTCTTT. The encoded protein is CASSSENSRGAEAFF. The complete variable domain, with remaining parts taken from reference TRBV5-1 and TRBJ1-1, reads KAGVTQTPRYLIKTRGQQVTLSCSPISGHRSVSWYQQTPGQGLQFLFEYFSETQRNKGNFPGRFSGRQFSNSRSEMNVSTLELGDSALYLCASSSENSRGAEAFFGQGTRLTVV.

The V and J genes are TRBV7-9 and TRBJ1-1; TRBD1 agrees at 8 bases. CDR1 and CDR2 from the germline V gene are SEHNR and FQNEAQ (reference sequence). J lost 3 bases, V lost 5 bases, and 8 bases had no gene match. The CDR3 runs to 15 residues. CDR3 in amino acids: CASSTRTGRDTEAFF. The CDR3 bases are TGTGCCAGCAGCACCCGGACAGGGAGGGACACTGAAGCTTTCTTT. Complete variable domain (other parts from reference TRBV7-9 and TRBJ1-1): DTGVSQNPRHKITKRGQNVTFRCDPISEHNRLYWYRQTLGQGPEFLTYFQNEAQLEKSRLLSDRFSAERPKGSFSTLEIQRTEQGDSAMYLCASSTRTGRDTEAFFGQGTRLTVV.

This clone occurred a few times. CDR3 nucleotides: TGTGCCAGCAGCTCGTCCGGGCTTTATGGCTACACCTTC. Amino acid sequence: CASSSSGLYGYTF. The rearrangement joins TRBV7-9 to TRBJ1-2; D is unclear. Trimming stripped 4 bases from V and 5 bases from J, with 11 bases between. Germline CDR1 and CDR2: SEHNR and FQNEAQ (reference sequence). The CDR3 is 13 amino acids.

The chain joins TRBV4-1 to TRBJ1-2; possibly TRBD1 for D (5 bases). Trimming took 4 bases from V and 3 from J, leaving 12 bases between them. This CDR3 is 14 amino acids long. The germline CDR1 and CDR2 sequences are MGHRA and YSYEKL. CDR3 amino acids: CASSPLTAYYGYTF. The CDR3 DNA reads TGCGCCAGCAGCCCTCTGACAGCCTACTATGGCTACACCTTC.